Each of the 19 T cell receptor beta chains below was sequenced from the same sample in a study of identifying expanded T cells in peripheral blood. The data were produced by immunoSEQ multiplex PCR, yet TCRdb's version contains in-frame clones alone and is incomplete. The table shows around 85,000 clones, with around nine tenths occurring only once. The specimen sequenced was blood. These receptors came from a person aged 18 to 70 in good health.

J is TRBJ2-5 and V is TRBV12-5, with a tentative D call TRBD1 (6 bases). V was pared by 8 bases and J by 3 bases, with 16 bases between. Germline lookup yields CDR1 LGHNT and CDR2 FRNRAP. This CDR3 spans 14 amino acids. CDR3 bases: TGTGCTAGTACTGTGGACAGCTCAAAAGAGACCCAGTACTTC. Protein: CASTVDSSKETQYF.

The gene calls are TRBV30 and TRBJ2-2; maybe TRBD1 (5 bases). Germline V gene data show CDR1 as GTSNPN and CDR2 as SVGIG (reference sequence). The CDR3 has 12 residues. V was trimmed by 3 bases and J by 6 bases, leaving 8 bases between them. The CDR3 sequence: CAWRPGPGELFF. CDR3 in DNA: TGTGCCTGGAGACCAGGGCCCGGGGAGCTGTTTTTT.

The chain joins TRBV4-3 to TRBJ1-2; possible D gene TRBD1, 6 bases. The CDR3 is made up of 13 amino acids. V gave up 2 bases and J gave up 6 bases, with 10 bases separating them. The germline V gene has CDR1 LGHNA and CDR2 YSLEER. The CDR3 coding sequence is TGCGCCAGCAGCCAACAACAGGGAGATGGCTACACCTTC. It codes for CASSQQQGDGYTF.

The chain recombines TRBV9 with TRBJ1-2; D not resolved. The CDR3 loop spans 13 amino acids. Germline assignment: CDR1 SGDLS and CDR2 YYNGEE. Trimming stripped 4 bases from V and 6 bases from J, with 13 bases between. CDR3 amino acids: CASSPSMRDGYTF. For the CDR3, the DNA is TGTGCCAGCAGCCCGTCGATGAGAGATGGCTACACCTTC.

The V gene is TRBV5-4, the J gene TRBJ2-3; no definite D call. Germline-derived CDR1 and CDR2 are SGHNT and YYREEE (reference sequence). The ends were cut back, 4 bases at V and 2 bases at J, with 14 bases in the middle. The CDR3 is 15 amino acids. The CDR3 region is CASSRLSDDTDTQYF. The CDR3 region has the DNA TGTGCCAGCAGCCGGCTTTCGGACGACACAGATACGCAGTATTTT.

This rearrangement joins TRBV9 to TRBJ2-1; D remains ambiguous. CDR1 is SGDLS and CDR2 is YYNGEE in the germline V gene. Deletions cut 3 bases from V and 6 bases from J, with 10 bases between. The CDR3 is 13 residues long. In DNA form, the CDR3 reads TGTGCCAGCAGCGGTTGGGCAGGCAATGAGCAGTTCTTC. Translating gives CASSGWAGNEQFF.

The chain employs TRBV5-6 and TRBJ2-2; D is uncertain. Trimming stripped 3 bases from V and 7 bases from J, with 7 bases between. The length of the CDR3 is 12 residues. The germline CDR1 and CDR2 sequences are SGHDT and YYEEEE. The CDR3 DNA follows: TGTGCCAGCAGCTCGGCTAACGGGGAGCTGTTTTTT. This translates into CASSSANGELFF. Looking up the rest from reference TRBV5-6 and TRBJ2-2 gives the full variable domain: DAGVTQSPTHLIKTRGQQVTLRCSPKSGHDTVSWYQQALGQGPQFIFQYYEEEERQRGNFPDRFSGHQFPNYSSELNVNALLLGDSALYLCASSSANGELFFGEGSRLTVL.

The chain uses TRBV7-2 and TRBJ2-3; unclear D gene. The ends were cut back, 1 base at V and 2 bases at J, with 7 bases in the middle. CDR1 SGHTA and CDR2 FQGNSA come from the germline V gene. The CDR3 length is 14 residues. As DNA, the CDR3 is TGTGCCAGCAGCTTAGTACGGACCACAGATACGCAGTATTTT. This codes for CASSLVRTTDTQYF.

The chain carries TRBV28 and TRBJ2-7; D might be TRBD1 (6 bases). The V gene lost 6 bases and the J gene lost 3 bases, with 21 bases spanning the gap. Germline-derived CDR1 and CDR2 are MDHEN and SYDVKM. This CDR3 has 16 amino acids. For the CDR3, the DNA is TGTGCCAGCAGCCCGGACAGACGCCACTTATTCTACGAGCAGTACTTC. It yields the protein CASSPDRRHLFYEQYF.

This rearrangement joins TRBV29-1 to TRBJ2-1; D may be TRBD1 or TRBD2 (5 bases each). The CDR3 is 15 amino acids. Germline lookup yields CDR1 SQVTM and CDR2 ANQGSEA. Trimming cost V 0 bases and J 5 bases, with 14 bases left between them. CDR3 amino acids: CSVEDGRGADNEQFF. DNA for the CDR3: TGCAGCGTTGAAGACGGAAGAGGGGCCGACAATGAGCAGTTCTTC.

This clone was recorded a few times. The gene calls are TRBV6-6 and TRBJ1-2; a weak D match, TRBD1 (5 bases). V lost 10 bases, J lost 8 bases, and 17 bases lay in between. CDR1 is MNHNY and CDR2 is SVGAGI in the germline V gene (reference sequence). This CDR3 comprises 12 residues. This CDR3 is CATRSGLLGYTF. The CDR3 nucleotides are TGTGCCACCCGATCAGGGTTGTTAGGCTACACCTTC.

This chain links TRBV29-1 with TRBJ2-3, with 8 bases that match TRBD1. CDR1 is SQVTM, CDR2 ANQGSEA, per germline. This CDR3 comprises 12 residues. V lost 7 bases, J lost 2 bases, and 2 bases stayed unmatched. For the CDR3, the DNA is TGCAGCGGACAGGGGAACACAGATACGCAGTATTTT. As protein: CSGQGNTDTQYF.

This sequence joins TRBV7-2 and TRBJ1-2; TRBD1 aligns across 8 bases. This CDR3 has 14 amino acids. J lost 5 bases, V lost 6 bases, and 8 bases had no gene match. The germline V gene encodes CDR1 SGHTA and CDR2 FQGNSA. CDR3 loop: CASRPTGVGYGYTF. The CDR3 nucleotides are TGTGCCAGCAGGCCGACAGGGGTGGGGTATGGCTACACCTTC. The variable domain in full, completed from reference TRBV7-2 and TRBJ1-2, reads GAGVSQSPSNKVTEKGKDVELRCDPISGHTALYWYRQSLGQGLEFLIYFQGNSAPDKSGLPSDRFSAERTGGSVSTLTIQRTQQEDSAVYLCASRPTGVGYGYTFGSGTRLTVV.

In its sample, this clone was seen once. The chain has TRBV9 and TRBJ2-3, with a weak D call TRBD2 (7 bases). V was clipped by 7 bases and J by 2 bases, with 14 bases between them. The CDR3 runs 14 residues. Germline values: CDR1 SGDLS, CDR2 YYNGEE. CDR3 residues: CASGGGSLTDTQYF. Here the CDR3 DNA reads TGTGCCAGCGGGGGGGGCTCCCTCACAGATACGCAGTATTTT.

This clone was counted a few times. This sequence joins TRBV4-3 and TRBJ2-3; 13 bases match TRBD2. Losses at the gene ends were 4 bases for V and 4 bases for J; bases not matched to a gene: 2. The CDR3 consists of 15 residues. The V gene's germline CDR1 is LGHNA and CDR2 YSLEER. The CDR3 DNA is TGCGCCAGCAGCCCAACTAGCGGGGGGGCAGATACGCAGTATTTT. This gives the protein CASSPTSGGADTQYF.

The rearrangement links TRBV4-2 to TRBJ2-4, with 9 bases that match TRBD2. V lost 4 bases, J lost 8 bases, and 6 bases stayed unmatched. Germline V gives CDR1 LGHNA, CDR2 YNFKEQ. The CDR3 totals 14 residues. The CDR3 loop is CASSLQGLAYIQYF. Written as DNA, the CDR3 is TGTGCCAGCAGCCTGCAGGGACTAGCCTACATTCAGTACTTC.

About this clone: Germline and junction disagree at one end, which may indicate a read error. The chain has TRBV7-7 and TRBJ1-2, with TRBD1 as a possible D gene (5 bases). Per the germline V gene, CDR1 is SSHAT and CDR2 is FNYEAQ (reference sequence). CDR3 length equals 11 residues. CDR3 bases: TGTGCTAGCAACTGGGGGTACGGCTACACCTTC. This gives the protein CASNWGYGYTF.

This clone has a single count. V usage is TRBV29-1 and J usage is TRBJ2-3; D is perhaps TRBD2 (5 bases). Germline V lookup: CDR1 SQVTM, CDR2 ANQGSEA. The CDR3 loop spans 15 amino acids. The V and J ends lost 1 base and 0 bases respectively, with 11 bases between them. CDR3 in DNA: TGCAGCGTTGAAGGAGGGATCTCTAGCACAGATACGCAGTATTTT. The encoded protein is CSVEGGISSTDTQYF.

The chain links TRBV7-2 to TRBJ2-3; 8 bases match TRBD2. J was trimmed by 5 bases and V by 7 bases; bases with no gene match: 11. Germline V lookup: CDR1 SGHTA, CDR2 FQGNSA. The CDR3 is 15 residues long. The CDR3 spells CASKIGGAGGDTQYF. The DNA of the CDR3 is TGTGCCAGCAAAATCGGTGGCGCGGGGGGAGATACGCAGTATTTT. Full variable domain (missing parts from reference TRBV7-2 and TRBJ2-3): GAGVSQSPSNKVTEKGKDVELRCDPISGHTALYWYRQSLGQGLEFLIYFQGNSAPDKSGLPSDRFSAERTGGSVSTLTIQRTQQEDSAVYLCASKIGGAGGDTQYFGPGTRLTVL.